This entry lists 14 T cell receptor beta chains sequenced from one sample in a study of blood T cells in healthy people across ages. A J-beta primer mix and a sample-barcoded 5' primer were used in a second PCR of about 7 to 12 cycles. TCRdb independently ran MiXCR on the 5' RACE reads; one entry per CDR3 protein. The sample lists about 1,500,000 distinct CDR3 sequences; 40% to 50% were seen once. Material for sequencing was blood. The source of these receptors is a woman younger than 35 in good health.

This clonotype was counted between two and nine times. CDR3 protein: CSARELAEAFF. CDR3 bases: TGCAGTGCTAGAGAGCTGGCAGAAGCTTTCTTT. The V gene is TRBV20-1, the J gene TRBJ1-1; D remains ambiguous. The CDR3 covers 11 residues. Trimming shortened V by 0 bases and J by 8 bases, and 7 bases separated the two germline ends. In germline, CDR1 is DFQATT, CDR2 SNEGSKA (reference sequence).

The CDR3 loop is CASSREQGSNQPQHF. DNA of the CDR3: TGCGCCAGCAGCCGAGAACAGGGGAGCAATCAGCCCCAGCATTTT. This chain connects TRBV4-1 to TRBJ1-5, with TRBD1 matching 7 bases. CDR1 is MGHRA and CDR2 is YSYEKL in the germline V gene. The CDR3 is 15 residues long. The V segment lost 4 bases and the J segment 1 base; nucleotides outside the gene matches: 4.

The chain joins TRBV20-1 to TRBJ1-2, with D unresolved. The germline CDR1 and CDR2 sequences are DFQATT and SNEGSKA (reference sequence). The V and J ends lost 0 bases and 4 bases respectively, with 12 bases between them. The CDR3 sequence is 14 residues long. The CDR3 reads CSARDRVDPYGYTF. In nucleotides, the CDR3 is TGCAGTGCTAGAGACCGGGTCGACCCCTATGGCTACACCTTC.

V is TRBV7-9 and J is TRBJ2-7, with TRBD2 matching 13 bases. The J call may be mistaken, given a closer DNA end match to TRBJ2-5. The CDR3 spans 17 residues. Per the germline V gene, CDR1 is SEHNR and CDR2 is FQNEAQ (reference sequence). In DNA, the CDR3 is TGTGCCAGCAGCCATGGGACTAGCGGGGAAAGGATGGAGACCCAGTACTTC. This translates into CASSHGTSGERMETQYF.

The chain combines TRBV14 with TRBJ2-5; 7 nucleotides line up with TRBD2. V dropped 4 bases and J dropped 11; count of bases not matched to a gene: 10. Per the germline V gene, CDR1 is SGHDN and CDR2 is FVKESK. The CDR3 covers 13 residues. CDR3 bases: TGTGCCAGCAGCCCCTTTCTGGCGGGGGAGCAGTACTTC. The encoded protein is CASSPFLAGEQYF.

The rearrangement uses TRBV4-1 and TRBJ2-4, with D perhaps matching TRBD1 or TRBD2 (5 bases each). The end of the DNA is better explained by TRBJ2-7, so the J call may be wrong. Germline V gene lookup returns CDR1 MGHRA and CDR2 YSYEKL. This CDR3 is built from 17 residues. CDR3 protein: CASSQDTGSSSAGEQYF. As DNA, the CDR3 is TGCGCCAGCAGCCAGGACACGGGGTCTAGCTCGGCGGGCGAGCAGTACTTC.

In the case of this clonotype: A much larger clone lies one base from this, so it may be a read error. The V and J genes are TRBV12-3 or TRBV12-4 and TRBJ1-5, with D uncertain. The V end lost 3 bases, the J end lost 3 bases, and 6 bases lay between the germline ends. The CDR3 consists of 13 residues. CDR3 protein: CASSLADNQPQHF. As DNA, the CDR3 is TGTGCCAGCAGTTTGGCGGACAATCAGCCCCAGCATTTT.

This clonotype has only a few counts. V is TRBV20-1 and J is TRBJ2-1; 12 positions agree with TRBD2. The CDR3 loop spans 16 amino acids. Germline trimming cut 6 bases from V and 5 bases from J; bases unmatched to any gene: 11. The V gene's germline CDR1 is DFQATT and CDR2 SNEGSKA (reference sequence). The CDR3 nucleotides are TGCAGTGCAATAAATGCCGGGACTAGCGGGCACAATGAGCAGTTCTTC. Translation: CSAINAGTSGHNEQFF.

This clonotype was observed a few times. An end of the junction differs from the germline gene, which may be a read error. This chain joins TRBV7-2 and TRBJ2-1, with D hard to call. Germline V gives CDR1 SGHTA, CDR2 FQGNSA. CDR3 length: 12 residues. CDR3 nucleotide sequence: TGTGCCAGCAGCCCTCCTCCTCGAGAGCTGTTCTTC. This gives the protein CASSPPPRELFF.

This clonotype has a handful of counts. The rearrangement joins TRBV29-1 to TRBJ2-5; 7 nucleotides line up with TRBD1. Germline V gene data show CDR1 as SQVTM and CDR2 as ANQGSEA. This CDR3 is 13 amino acids long. Losses at the gene ends were 7 bases for V and 4 bases for J; bases not matched to a gene: 9. CDR3 sequence: CSAVGQAGETQYF. The CDR3 nucleotides are TGCAGCGCCGTCGGACAGGCTGGAGAGACCCAGTACTTC. The full variable domain, in which reference TRBV29-1 and TRBJ2-5 provide the parts outside the CDR3, is SAVISQKPSRDICQRGTSLTIQCQVDSQVTMMFWYRQQPGQSLTLIATANQGSEATYESGFVIDKFPISRPNLTFSTLTVSNMSPEDSSIYLCSAVGQAGETQYFGPGTRLLVL.

The chain couples TRBV27 to TRBJ2-7; 14 bases are shared with TRBD2. The ends lost 5 bases at V and 7 bases at J; junction bases unmatched: 19. The CDR3 length is 19 residues. Germline CDR1 and CDR2: MNHEY and SMNVEV (reference sequence). Here the CDR3 reads CASSLGLAGGCSSYNEQYF. In DNA, the CDR3 is TGTGCCAGCAGTCTAGGACTAGCGGGAGGCTGTAGCTCCTACAATGAGCAGTACTTC.

The chain recombines TRBV4-2 with TRBJ2-3; D remains ambiguous. The germline V and J ends were trimmed by 0 bases and 2 bases, with 9 bases remaining between them. The CDR3 is made up of 15 amino acids. Looked up from germline, CDR1 is LGHNA and CDR2 is YNFKEQ. The CDR3 protein is CASSQDPLYTDTQYF. The CDR3 DNA follows: TGTGCCAGCAGCCAAGATCCTCTGTACACAGATACGCAGTATTTT.

The chain recombines TRBV5-1 with TRBJ1-2; D possibly corresponds to TRBD1 (5 bases). In germline, CDR1 is SGHRS, CDR2 YFSETQ. Trimming took off 1 base at V and 3 bases at J, with 13 bases between the two ends. This CDR3 contains 15 residues. CDR3 loop: CASSLLEGRDYGYTF. CDR3 bases: TGCGCCAGCAGCTTGCTTGAGGGGCGCGACTATGGCTACACCTTC.

The CDR3 DNA is TGTGCCAGCTCACCAAAGGGGGGAATCTATAATTCACCCCTCCACTTT. Translated, it gives CASSPKGGIYNSPLHF. The V and J genes are TRBV18 and TRBJ1-6; tentatively, D is TRBD1 (6 bases). The V end was cut by 2 bases, the J end by 3 bases, with 11 bases between. The CDR3 has 16 amino acids. The germline gives CDR1 KGHSH, CDR2 LQKENI.